These 23 T cell receptor beta chains originate from one sample sequenced in a study of cytomegalovirus exposure and HLA in healthy donors. PCR used 60 Vbeta primers and 13 Jbeta primers. The data were produced by immunoSEQ multiplex PCR, yet TCRdb's version contains in-frame clones alone and is incomplete. This sample contains around 150,000 clones. Sequences were obtained from PBMCs. These receptors were taken from a man aged 40-49 years in good health and CMV-seronegative.

This chain connects TRBV19 to TRBJ1-1; TRBD1 matches 9 bases. The CDR3 consists of 13 residues. In germline, CDR1 is LNHDA, CDR2 SQIVND (reference sequence). Trimming at V came to 6 bases and at J to 7 bases, leaving 6 bases not matched to a gene. The CDR3 loop reads CASSLDRGFEAFF. CDR3 sequence (DNA): TGTGCCAGTAGCCTAGACAGGGGGTTTGAAGCTTTCTTT.

This chain connects TRBV5-1 to TRBJ2-3, with D uncertain. The germline V and J ends were trimmed by 4 bases and 4 bases, with 7 bases remaining between them. The CDR3 runs 12 residues. The germline CDR1 and CDR2 sequences are SGHRS and YFSETQ. CDR3 nucleotides: TGCGCCAGCAGCCCTACCGCAGATACGCAGTATTTT. Translation gives CASSPTADTQYF.

Here the CDR3 reads CAISESLGEQYF. As DNA, the CDR3 is TGTGCCATCAGTGAGTCCCTCGGCGAGCAGTACTTC. The chain is built from TRBV10-3 and TRBJ2-7; the D is unclear. Germline loops: CDR1 ENHRY, CDR2 SYGVKD. Trimming took off 0 bases at V and 6 bases at J, with 6 bases between the two ends. The CDR3 is 12 residues long.

The CDR3, as DNA: TGCGCCAGCAGCTACGGGGTGAACACTGAAGCTTTCTTT. It is translated as CASSYGVNTEAFF. This sequence joins TRBV5-1 and TRBJ1-1; D not certain. The germline V and J ends were trimmed by 3 bases and 0 bases, with 6 bases remaining between them. The CDR3 runs 13 residues. Germline loops: CDR1 SGHRS, CDR2 YFSETQ. Combining the CDR3 with reference TRBV5-1 and TRBJ1-1 gives the whole variable domain KAGVTQTPRYLIKTRGQQVTLSCSPISGHRSVSWYQQTPGQGLQFLFEYFSETQRNKGNFPGRFSGRQFSNSRSEMNVSTLELGDSALYLCASSYGVNTEAFFGQGTRLTVV.

This chain's CDR3 is CASSQEAIANSPLHF. As DNA, the CDR3 is TGCGCCAGCAGCCAAGAGGCAATAGCGAATTCACCCCTCCACTTT. The genes are TRBV4-1 and TRBJ1-6, with no clear D. CDR3 length: 15 amino acids. The germline V gene encodes CDR1 MGHRA and CDR2 YSYEKL. Trimming cost V 0 bases and J 7 bases, with 10 bases left between them.

This chain links TRBV10-3 with TRBJ1-2, with 8 bases matching TRBD1. CDR1 and CDR2 from the germline V gene are ENHRY and SYGVKD. The CDR3 runs to 15 residues. V was clipped by 5 bases and J by 6 bases; unmatched bases: 11. The CDR3 coding sequence is TGTGCCATCAGTTACAATGACAGGGGATCCAATGGCTACACCTTC. This encodes CAISYNDRGSNGYTF.

Remarks on this clone: One junction end disagrees with the germline gene, perhaps due to a read error. This sequence joins TRBV27 and TRBJ1-1; D might be TRBD1 (6 bases). This CDR3 contains 12 residues. Per germline, CDR1 MNHEY and CDR2 SMNVEV (reference sequence). The CDR3 sequence is CASSFMGADAFF. The CDR3 bases are TGTGCCAGCAGTTTCATGGGGGCTGACGCTTTCTTT.

The chain has TRBV2 and TRBJ1-1; D is uncertain. The germline CDR1 and CDR2 sequences are SNHLY and FYNNEI. Trimming removed 8 bases from V and 0 bases from J, with 7 bases in between. The CDR3 has 12 residues. The CDR3 nucleotides are TGTGCCAGCCTTTACATGAACACTGAAGCTTTCTTT. It codes for CASLYMNTEAFF.

The CDR3 DNA reads as TGTGCCAGCAGCGGTAGTGGAGCCAGGGCGACAGATACGCAGTATTTT. Translation: CASSGSGARATDTQYF. The rearrangement joins TRBV9 to TRBJ2-3, with D possibly matching TRBD1 (5 bases). Germline CDR1 and CDR2: SGDLS and YYNGEE. This CDR3 contains 16 residues. Trimming left V 3 bases short and J 3 bases short, with 17 bases between.

This CDR3 is CASSLEGQGVTGELFF. DNA of the CDR3: TGCGCCAGCAGCTTGGAGGGACAGGGGGTAACCGGGGAGCTGTTTTTT. The chain recombines TRBV5-1 with TRBJ2-2, with 11 bases matching TRBD1. Looked up from germline, CDR1 is SGHRS and CDR2 is YFSETQ. J was trimmed by 5 bases and V by 0 bases; bases with no gene match: 3. The length of the CDR3 is 16 residues.

The chain combines TRBV14 with TRBJ1-6; 7 positions agree with TRBD1. The CDR3 consists of 18 residues. Germline V gene sequence: CDR1 SGHDN, CDR2 FVKESK. V was clipped by 5 bases and J by 4 bases; unmatched bases: 14. CDR3 protein: CASSKGPTQGVYNSPLHF. The DNA for the CDR3 is TGTGCCAGCAGCAAAGGCCCAACCCAGGGGGTTTATAATTCACCCCTCCACTTT.

The chain employs TRBV9 and TRBJ2-7, with 13 bases aligning to TRBD2. In germline, CDR1 is SGDLS, CDR2 YYNGEE. The trim removed 3 bases at V and 2 bases at J, leaving 2 bases unmatched. This CDR3 is 15 amino acids long. This CDR3 is CASSALAGGPYEQYF. DNA for the CDR3: TGTGCCAGCAGCGCACTAGCGGGGGGGCCCTACGAGCAGTACTTC.

The V call is TRBV28, the J call TRBJ1-1; weak D call: TRBD1 (6 bases). V lost 3 bases and J lost 1, with 9 bases in between. The CDR3 covers 14 residues. Per the germline V gene, CDR1 is MDHEN and CDR2 is SYDVKM. CDR3 in amino acids: CASSFGTKNTEAFF. The CDR3 DNA follows: TGTGCCAGCAGTTTCGGGACAAAGAACACTGAAGCTTTCTTT. The full variable domain, in which reference TRBV28 and TRBJ1-1 provide the parts outside the CDR3, is DVKVTQSSRYLVKRTGEKVFLECVQDMDHENMFWYRQDPGLGLRLIYFSYDVKMKEKGDIPEGYSVSREKKERFSLILESASTNQTSMYLCASSFGTKNTEAFFGQGTRLTVV.

The V gene is TRBV28, the J gene TRBJ2-1; 10 bases agree with TRBD1. This CDR3 has 13 residues. Looked up from germline, CDR1 is MDHEN and CDR2 is SYDVKM. CDR3 protein: CACRDRGKSEQFF. The CDR3 DNA is TGTGCTTGCCGGGACAGGGGAAAGAGTGAGCAGTTCTTC.

This chain links TRBV19 with TRBJ1-2; D perhaps matches TRBD1 (6 bases). CDR3 length equals 11 residues. V was cut by 9 bases and J by 2 bases, with 7 bases left in between. Looked up from germline, CDR1 is LNHDA and CDR2 is SQIVND (reference sequence). This chain's CDR3 is CARDRNYGYTF. The CDR3 bases are TGTGCCAGGGACAGAAACTATGGCTACACCTTC.

The V gene is TRBV27, the J gene TRBJ1-6; tentative D call: TRBD1 (5 bases). Germline loops: CDR1 MNHEY, CDR2 SMNVEV (reference sequence). The CDR3 length is 14 residues. Trimming pared 9 bases from V and 0 bases from J, leaving 9 bases between. In nucleotides, the CDR3 is TGTGCCAGTTCGGGGGGCTCCTATAATTCACCCCTCCACTTT. It yields the protein CASSGGSYNSPLHF.

This rearrangement joins TRBV5-4 to TRBJ1-4; D is uncertain. The CDR3 spans 12 residues. Germline-derived CDR1 and CDR2 are SGHNT and YYREEE (reference sequence). V lost 3 bases to trimming and J lost 4 bases, with 4 bases between them. CDR3 nucleotides: TGTGCCAGCAGCTACTATAATGAAAAACTGTTTTTT. This gives the protein CASSYYNEKLFF.

The genes are TRBV4-1 and TRBJ2-6; D ambiguous. Trimming pared 0 bases from V and 5 bases from J, leaving 8 bases between. Germline CDR1 reads MGHRA; CDR2 reads YSYEKL. The CDR3 is made up of 15 amino acids. Written as DNA, the CDR3 is TGCGCCAGCAGCCAAGACAGGTTGAGGGCCAACGTCCTGACTTTC. This codes for CASSQDRLRANVLTF.

The chain combines TRBV10-3 with TRBJ1-2; D might be TRBD1 (5 bases). The germline V and J ends were trimmed by 9 bases and 2 bases, with 16 bases remaining between them. CDR1 and CDR2 from the germline V gene are ENHRY and SYGVKD. CDR3 length: 14 residues. The CDR3 DNA reads as TGTGCCATTCAAGCGGGACCGAGCAACTATGGCTACACCTTC. Protein: CAIQAGPSNYGYTF.

The rearrangement joins TRBV29-1 to TRBJ2-1, with D possibly being TRBD1 (5 bases). V was clipped by 7 bases and J by 1 base, with 11 bases between them. This CDR3 region has 13 residues. Germline V gene sequence: CDR1 SQVTM, CDR2 ANQGSEA. CDR3: CSGTQGSYNEQFF. CDR3 sequence (DNA): TGCAGCGGAACGCAGGGATCCTACAATGAGCAGTTCTTC.

The V gene is TRBV7-3, the J gene TRBJ2-5, with a weak D call TRBD1 (7 bases). CDR3 length: 15 amino acids. The ends were cut back, 3 bases at V and 2 bases at J, with 13 bases in the middle. Per germline, CDR1 SGHTA and CDR2 FQGTGA. This chain's CDR3 is CASSFGGTDQETQYF. Written as DNA, the CDR3 is TGTGCCAGCAGCTTTGGGGGGACAGATCAAGAGACCCAGTACTTC.

The chain is built from TRBV6-6 and TRBJ2-5; 7 positions match TRBD2. The CDR3 is 12 amino acids. Germline V gene lookup returns CDR1 MNHNY and CDR2 SVGAGI (reference sequence). Germline trimming cut 10 bases from V and 5 bases from J; bases unmatched to any gene: 7. The CDR3 region has the DNA TGTGCCACCTCGGGGGGAGGCGAGACCCAGTACTTC. Protein sequence: CATSGGGETQYF.

This rearrangement joins TRBV10-3 to TRBJ2-5; possibly TRBD1 for D (5 bases). Deletions cut 7 bases from V and 1 base from J, with 10 bases between. CDR1 is ENHRY, CDR2 SYGVKD, per germline. The CDR3 has 13 amino acids. CDR3 coding DNA: TGTGCCATCATGAGGCAGGGCCAAGAGACCCAGTACTTC. It codes for CAIMRQGQETQYF.